This passage covers 29 T cell receptor beta chains from one sample sequenced in a study of blood T cell repertoires in COVID-19. The method was immunoSEQ multiplex PCR; TCRdb's version includes in-frame clones alone and lacks a portion of them. This sample carries 120,000 or so clones, about nine tenths of them seen once, and the ten largest clones take roughly 8%. Material: peripheral blood. The source of these receptors is a human donor in a cohort sampled during active COVID-19.

The chain combines TRBV6-5 with TRBJ1-1; 7 nucleotides align to TRBD1. CDR3 size: 16 residues. After removal of 4 bases from V and 0 bases from J, the junction contained 8 bases not matched to a gene. Germline lookup yields CDR1 MNHEY and CDR2 SVGAGI. CDR3 region: CASSSPSGTVNTEAFF. As DNA, the CDR3 is TGTGCCAGCAGTTCGCCCTCCGGGACAGTGAACACTGAAGCTTTCTTT.

As concerns this clone: An end of the junction does not agree with germline; a read error may underlie this. The V gene is TRBV30, the J gene TRBJ1-5, with D tentatively TRBD1 (5 bases). The germline V gene has CDR1 GTSNPN and CDR2 SVGIG (reference sequence). This CDR3 contains 12 residues. The CDR3 DNA follows: TGCCACTTGGGGGGGAAAGTTAAGCCCCAGCATTTT. Amino acid sequence: CHLGGKVKPQHF.

This clone was counted a single time. The V and J genes are TRBV6-4 and TRBJ1-2; 8 bases agree with TRBD1. CDR1 and CDR2 from the germline V gene are MRHNA and SNTAGT. CDR3 length equals 14 residues. V dropped 0 bases and J dropped 4; count of bases not matched to a gene: 1. CDR3: CASSDSQGAYGYTF. In nucleotides, the CDR3 is TGTGCCAGCAGTGACTCGCAGGGGGCCTATGGCTACACCTTC.

The chain recombines TRBV14 with TRBJ1-4, with no clear D. Trimming removed 0 bases at V and 8 bases at J, with 4 bases between. The CDR3 is made up of 12 amino acids. Looked up from germline, CDR1 is SGHDN and CDR2 is FVKESK. The CDR3 spells CASSQEREKLFF. The CDR3 nucleotides are TGTGCCAGCAGCCAAGAACGGGAAAAACTGTTTTTT. Together with reference TRBV14 and TRBJ1-4, the CDR3 gives the full variable domain: EAGVTQFPSHSVIEKGQTVTLRCDPISGHDNLYWYRRVMGKEIKFLLHFVKESKQDESGMPNNRFLAERTGGTYSTLKVQPAELEDSGVYFCASSQEREKLFFGSGTQLSVL.

The CDR3 here is CASRQGAETQYF. DNA of the CDR3: TGTGCCAGCAGACAGGGGGCAGAGACCCAGTACTTC. This rearrangement joins TRBV28 to TRBJ2-5; 9 bases match TRBD1. The length of the CDR3 is 12 residues. Looked up from germline, CDR1 is MDHEN and CDR2 is SYDVKM. V dropped 6 bases and J dropped 4; count of bases not matched to a gene: 0.

The chain recombines TRBV3-1 (or the pseudogene TRBV3-2) with TRBJ2-5, with 9 bases lining up with TRBD1. V shed 7 bases and J 1 base; nucleotides not matched to a gene: 7. The CDR3 sequence is 15 residues long. The V gene's germline CDR1 is LGHDT and CDR2 YNNKEL (reference sequence). CDR3 DNA sequence: TGTGCCAGCACCCACCGGGACAGGGCCCAAGAGACCCAGTACTTC. Its translation: CASTHRDRAQETQYF.

The rearrangement uses TRBV7-6 and TRBJ2-3; 15 nucleotides agree with TRBD2. Per the germline V gene, CDR1 is SGHVS and CDR2 is FNYEAQ. This CDR3 contains 20 residues. The junction had 13 bases not matched to a gene; V was cut back by 5 bases and J by 1 base. The CDR3 DNA is TGTGCCAGCAGCCCGGACCAGGGACTAGCGGGAGGCCCAGGCACAGATACGCAGTATTTT. Amino acid sequence: CASSPDQGLAGGPGTDTQYF.

The DNA for the CDR3 is TGTGCCAGCAGCTTGGATTTTGCGACAGGGGATGGCTACACCTTC. Residues: CASSLDFATGDGYTF. V usage is TRBV5-4 and J usage is TRBJ1-2, with 8 bases lining up with TRBD1. The CDR3 is made up of 15 amino acids. From germline, CDR1 is SGHNT and CDR2 YYREEE (reference sequence). The J segment lost 6 bases and the V segment lost 0 bases, leaving 7 bases of the junction unmatched.

The chain couples TRBV7-9 to TRBJ2-1; TRBD2 agrees at 12 bases. V dropped 5 bases and J dropped 0; count of bases not matched to a gene: 14. The CDR3 covers 20 residues. Germline V gives CDR1 SEHNR, CDR2 FQNEAQ (reference sequence). The CDR3 region has the DNA TGTGCCAGCAGCACAAATGGGGGACTAGCGGGTGGTAGCTCCTACAATGAGCAGTTCTTC. This translates into CASSTNGGLAGGSSYNEQFF.

This rearrangement joins TRBV19 to TRBJ2-5; 9 bases map to TRBD2. Trimming removed 6 bases from V and 1 base from J; junction bases left unmatched: 12. Germline values: CDR1 LNHDA, CDR2 SQIVND (reference sequence). The CDR3 is 17 amino acids. CDR3 sequence reads: CASREDGRGGLQETQYF. The CDR3 DNA is TGTGCCAGTAGGGAGGATGGGCGGGGGGGACTCCAAGAGACCCAGTACTTC.

V and J are TRBV7-2 and TRBJ2-5; D possibly corresponds to TRBD2 (6 bases). The V end was cut by 4 bases, the J end by 7 bases, with 13 bases between. The CDR3 is 13 residues long. Germline-derived CDR1 and CDR2 are SGHTA and FQGNSA. The CDR3 protein is CASSSGTSGTQYF. CDR3 nucleotide sequence: TGTGCCAGCAGCTCCGGGACTTCGGGGACCCAGTACTTC.

The chain links TRBV29-1 to TRBJ1-1, with 11 bases lining up with TRBD1. Losses at the gene ends were 6 bases for V and 2 bases for J; bases not matched to a gene: 8. The CDR3 contains 15 residues. Germline V gene lookup returns CDR1 SQVTM and CDR2 ANQGSEA. CDR3 DNA: TGCAGCGTAAAGAGGGGGACAGGGGGTAACACTGAAGCTTTCTTT. Translating gives CSVKRGTGGNTEAFF.

The genes are TRBV15 and TRBJ1-2, with a weak D call TRBD1 (6 bases). The CDR3 contains 13 residues. V lost 5 bases and J lost 3, with 10 bases in between. Germline V gene data show CDR1 as LNHNV and CDR2 as YYDKDF (reference sequence). In DNA form, the CDR3 reads TGTGCCACCAGCCACCGACAGGACTATGGCTACACCTTC. It codes for CATSHRQDYGYTF.

The chain combines TRBV18 with TRBJ1-5, with 10 bases identical to TRBD1. V gave up 1 base and J gave up 3 bases; unmatched junction bases: 3. CDR3 length equals 16 residues. The germline CDR1 and CDR2 sequences are KGHSH and LQKENI. The CDR3 here is CASSPQGQGDNQPQHF. CDR3 nucleotides: TGTGCCAGCTCACCACAAGGACAGGGGGACAATCAGCCCCAGCATTTT. Variable domain in full (rest from reference TRBV18 and TRBJ1-5): NAGVMQNPRHLVRRRGQEARLRCSPMKGHSHVYWYRQLPEEGLKFMVYLQKENIIDESGMPKERFSAEFPKEGPSILRIQQVVRGDSAAYFCASSPQGQGDNQPQHFGDGTRLSIL.

The table lists this clone with a count of one. The V call is TRBV2, the J call TRBJ2-3; maybe TRBD1 (5 bases). The V end lost 6 bases, the J end lost 0 bases, and 19 bases lay between the germline ends. There are 17 residues in the CDR3. The germline CDR1 and CDR2 sequences are SNHLY and FYNNEI. DNA for the CDR3: TGTGCCAGCAGCCCCGGCCAGGGCCCATCTAGCACAGATACGCAGTATTTT. This encodes CASSPGQGPSSTDTQYF.

V usage is TRBV18 and J usage is TRBJ2-5, with TRBD1 matching 7 bases. Germline CDR1 is KGHSH and CDR2 is LQKENI. The CDR3 runs to 16 residues. With 3 bases clipped from V and 2 bases from J, the junction kept 9 bases outside the gene matches. The CDR3 DNA follows: TGTGCCAGCTCACCGGGGCGAGGGGGCCTGCAAGAGACCCAGTACTTC. It codes for CASSPGRGGLQETQYF.

J is TRBJ1-5 and V is TRBV28; D may be TRBD1 (6 bases). The CDR3 runs to 14 residues. Trimming took off 6 bases at V and 8 bases at J, with 17 bases between the two ends. Per germline, CDR1 MDHEN and CDR2 SYDVKM. Here the CDR3 reads CASSPWGGREPQHF. CDR3 coding DNA: TGTGCCAGCAGCCCCTGGGGGGGCAGGGAGCCCCAGCATTTT.

The V and J genes are TRBV13 and TRBJ2-7; possible D gene TRBD2, 5 bases. Trimming took 8 bases from V and 4 from J, leaving 15 bases between them. Per germline, CDR1 PRHDT and CDR2 FYEKMQ (reference sequence). The CDR3 has 13 residues. CDR3 DNA sequence: TGTGCCAGCGGAAACCTAGCAGCATACGAGCAGTACTTC. This sequence encodes CASGNLAAYEQYF. Full variable domain (outside the CDR3, taken from reference TRBV13 and TRBJ2-7): AAGVIQSPRHLIKEKRETATLKCYPIPRHDTVYWYQQGPGQDPQFLISFYEKMQSDKGSIPDRFSAQQFSDYHSELNMSSLELGDSALYFCASGNLAAYEQYFGPGTRLTVT.

The chain combines TRBV7-6 with TRBJ1-2, with D possibly matching TRBD1 (6 bases). The CDR3 extends over 13 amino acids. Trimming pared 5 bases from V and 4 bases from J, leaving 11 bases between. Germline lookup yields CDR1 SGHVS and CDR2 FNYEAQ. The CDR3 bases are TGTGCCAGCAGCGCGACAGGTTTCTATGGCTACACCTTC. It yields the protein CASSATGFYGYTF.

The J gene is TRBJ2-5, the V gene TRBV19, with TRBD1 as a possible D gene (6 bases). This CDR3 region has 16 residues. Germline V lookup: CDR1 LNHDA, CDR2 SQIVND (reference sequence). The V end was cut by 8 bases, the J end by 9 bases, with 28 bases between. The CDR3 DNA reads TGTGCCAGTTCAAAACAGGGCCCGGTTTCGATCACTGCCCAGTACTTC. Translation: CASSKQGPVSITAQYF.

This chain joins TRBV4-1 and TRBJ2-7, with TRBD2 matching 14 bases. Trimming cost V 4 bases and J 5 bases; bases outside gene matches: 22. Germline CDR1 reads MGHRA; CDR2 reads YSYEKL. This CDR3 region has 21 residues. In nucleotides, the CDR3 is TGCGCCAGCAGCCTGCTTGAGCCGAGACTAGCGGGGGGGAACTATATACACGAGCAGTACTTC. Translation gives CASSLLEPRLAGGNYIHEQYF.

The chain is built from TRBV27 and TRBJ1-5, with 9 nucleotides matching TRBD1. The germline gives CDR1 MNHEY, CDR2 SMNVEV (reference sequence). The length of the CDR3 is 17 residues. V dropped 8 bases and J dropped 6; count of bases not matched to a gene: 17. In DNA form, the CDR3 reads TGTGCCAGCCCGATAGCTTTTCCGGGACAGGGCGGTCAGCCCCAGCATTTT. The encoded protein is CASPIAFPGQGGQPQHF.

This chain joins TRBV5-6 and TRBJ2-3; 14 positions match TRBD2. The CDR3 loop spans 17 amino acids. V lost 4 bases and J lost 0; bases outside the gene matches: 4. Germline lookup yields CDR1 SGHDT and CDR2 YYEEEE. The CDR3 nucleotides read TGTGCCAGCAGCCTGAGGACTAGCGGGGGGAGCACAGATACGCAGTATTTT. Encoded protein: CASSLRTSGGSTDTQYF.

This clone has more than one count but fewer than ten. The genes are TRBV7-9 and TRBJ2-2; TRBD1 might be the D (6 bases). The CDR3 length is 14 residues. Germline-derived CDR1 and CDR2 are SEHNR and FQNEAQ (reference sequence). Deletions cut 4 bases from V and 10 bases from J, with 16 bases between. The CDR3 nucleotides are TGTGCCAGCAGCTCCGACAGGTTTAGCGAGGAGCTGTTTTTT. Translation: CASSSDRFSEELFF.

The chain joins TRBV3-1 (or the pseudogene TRBV3-2) to TRBJ1-6; D not certain. The CDR3 covers 16 residues. CDR1 is LGHDT, CDR2 YNNKEL, per germline (reference sequence). V was shortened by 0 bases and J by 4 bases, with 10 bases between the two germline ends. CDR3 in DNA: TGTGCCAGCAGCCAAGATCGGGAACGGTATAATTCACCCCTCCACTTT. Translated: CASSQDRERYNSPLHF.

V is TRBV27 and J is TRBJ2-1; 7 nucleotides align to TRBD2. The CDR3 runs 12 residues. CDR1 and CDR2 (germline): MNHEY, SMNVEV (reference sequence). V was clipped by 1 base and J by 9 bases; unmatched bases: 0. The CDR3 bases are TGTGCCAGCAGTTTATGGGGGGGTGAGCAGTTCTTC. Translated: CASSLWGGEQFF.

This clone came up once. The chain uses TRBV2 and TRBJ2-1, with 12 nucleotides matching TRBD2. Germline loops: CDR1 SNHLY, CDR2 FYNNEI. V was pared by 2 bases and J by 9 bases, with 2 bases of the junction left unmatched. This CDR3 contains 14 residues. The CDR3 loop reads CASSELAGGPEQFF. The CDR3 DNA sequence: TGTGCCAGCAGTGAACTAGCGGGAGGGCCTGAGCAGTTCTTC.

The CDR3 is CASSQDQGQVLYGYTF. CDR3 DNA: TGTGCCAGCAGCCAAGATCAGGGACAGGTCCTCTATGGCTACACCTTC. V is TRBV4-2 and J is TRBJ1-2; 8 bases are a match to TRBD1. Germline CDR1 reads LGHNA; CDR2 reads YNFKEQ. V was clipped by 0 bases and J by 4 bases; unmatched bases: 7. The CDR3 contains 16 residues.

The chain couples TRBV28 to TRBJ2-7; no clear D. The CDR3 sequence is 13 residues long. V lost 8 bases, J lost 0 bases, and 11 bases lay in between. Germline lookup yields CDR1 MDHEN and CDR2 SYDVKM. CDR3 bases: TGTGCCAGCCAGCCAGGTCACTCCTACGAGCAGTACTTC. Encoded protein: CASQPGHSYEQYF.